These 18 T cell receptor beta chains share one sample of origin, sequenced in a study of response to subunit inactivated influenza vaccine. TCRdb reanalysed the RT-PCR reads using MiXCR and keeps one entry per CDR3 protein. This table holds 400,000 to 650,000 distinct CDR3 sequences, 6.5% to 8% found once. Here the sequenced sample was PBMCs from blood, taken less than 30 months after vaccination. The receptors were sampled from a man in his fifties or sixties who received an inactivated influenza vaccine.

This clonotype came up many times. The rearrangement joins TRBV6-5 to TRBJ2-3; D is undetermined. Germline V CDR1 and CDR2: MNHEY, SVGAGI. V lost 4 bases and J lost 2, with 10 bases in between. The CDR3 has 14 residues. CDR3 DNA sequence: TGTGCCAGCAGTTTAAGGTATATCACAGATACGCAGTATTTT. Residues: CASSLRYITDTQYF.

As regards this clonotype: It may be a read error: a sequence one base away is much more abundant. The V call is TRBV6-2 or TRBV6-3, the J call TRBJ2-3, with D unclear. The CDR3 has 14 amino acids. Deletions cut 4 bases from V and 6 bases from J, with 14 bases between. In germline, CDR1 is MNHEY, CDR2 SVGEGT. CDR3 amino acids: CASSFPLTRDTQYF. In nucleotides, the CDR3 is TGTGCCAGCAGTTTCCCTCTAACCAGGGATACGCAGTATTTT.

This chain joins TRBV12-3 or TRBV12-4 and TRBJ1-5; 8 nucleotides agree with TRBD1. The CDR3 is made up of 14 amino acids. The J segment lost 5 bases and the V segment lost 6 bases, leaving 6 bases of the junction unmatched. CDR3 region: CASSRQGIYQPQHF. The CDR3 region has the DNA TGTGCCAGCAGCAGACAGGGGATTTATCAGCCCCAGCATTTT.

The chain uses TRBV12-3 or TRBV12-4 and TRBJ2-1; 7 positions agree with TRBD1. The CDR3 length is 13 residues. J gave up 13 bases and V 4 bases, and 10 bases lay outside the gene matches. The CDR3 nucleotides are TGTGCCAGCAGTTCATCGGACAGGTTTGCCCAGTTCTTC. It yields the protein CASSSSDRFAQFF.

This clonotype was counted ten times or more. J is TRBJ2-5 and V is TRBV29-1; D ambiguous. CDR1 is SQVTM and CDR2 is ANQGSEA in the germline V gene. Deletions cut 0 bases from V and 0 bases from J, with 11 bases between. This CDR3 region has 15 residues. CDR3 DNA sequence: TGCAGCGTTGAAGATCGGTTACAGTACCAAGAGACCCAGTACTTC. It translates to CSVEDRLQYQETQYF. Complete variable domain (other parts from reference TRBV29-1 and TRBJ2-5): SAVISQKPSRDICQRGTSLTIQCQVDSQVTMMFWYRQQPGQSLTLIATANQGSEATYESGFVIDKFPISRPNLTFSTLTVSNMSPEDSSIYLCSVEDRLQYQETQYFGPGTRLLVL.

This clonotype was picked up a small number of times. The chain is built from TRBV29-1 and TRBJ2-1; 12 bases map to TRBD2. The ends lost 7 bases at V and 8 bases at J; junction bases unmatched: 6. The CDR3 loop spans 13 amino acids. The germline V gene has CDR1 SQVTM and CDR2 ANQGSEA. In DNA, the CDR3 is TGCAGCGCTAGCGGGGGGGCTAGGTATGAGCAGTTCTTC. Translated, it gives CSASGGARYEQFF.

This clonotype has ten or more counts. The chain is built from TRBV4-1 and TRBJ2-5; tentative D call: TRBD1 (6 bases). This CDR3 has 14 amino acids. In germline, CDR1 is MGHRA, CDR2 YSYEKL. Trimming removed 2 bases at V and 3 bases at J, with 10 bases between. The CDR3 nucleotides are TGCGCCAGCAGCCAACCTTGGACAGAAGAGACCCAGTACTTC. This encodes CASSQPWTEETQYF.

The chain recombines TRBV6-2 or TRBV6-3 with TRBJ2-7, with D unclear. The CDR3 covers 14 residues. Between the trimmed V and J ends, which lost 2 bases and 5 bases, there was a span of 13 bases. CDR1 MNHEY and CDR2 SVGEGT come from the germline V gene. CDR3 loop: CASSYEWATDEQYF. The CDR3 region has the DNA TGTGCCAGCAGTTACGAGTGGGCCACGGACGAGCAGTACTTC.

This clonotype was seen many times. This chain connects TRBV20-1 to TRBJ2-1; 9 bases map to TRBD1. V shed 3 bases, J shed 5 bases, and the junction held 8 bases outside the gene matches. Looked up from germline, CDR1 is DFQATT and CDR2 is SNEGSKA (reference sequence). This CDR3 has 15 amino acids. The CDR3 region is CSASSRDRVDNEQFF. The CDR3 bases are TGCAGTGCTAGTTCCCGGGACAGGGTTGACAATGAGCAGTTCTTC.

The sample holds many counts of this clonotype. The J gene is TRBJ2-7, the V gene TRBV20-1; tentatively, D is TRBD2 (5 bases). The CDR3 contains 14 residues. Germline V lookup: CDR1 DFQATT, CDR2 SNEGSKA (reference sequence). V was clipped by 3 bases and J by 4 bases, with 16 bases between them. The CDR3 DNA reads TGCAGTGCTAGTTTAGCGAAGAATCCGTACGAGCAGTACTTC. Translating it yields CSASLAKNPYEQYF.

This clonotype was observed at least ten times. The V gene is TRBV5-1, the J gene TRBJ2-3; TRBD2 matches at 10 bases. Trimming removed 4 bases from V and 6 bases from J; junction bases left unmatched: 5. The CDR3 runs to 14 residues. The germline V gene encodes CDR1 SGHRS and CDR2 YFSETQ. The DNA for the CDR3 is TGCGCCAGCAGCCAGGGACTAGCGTACGATACGCAGTATTTT. It encodes CASSQGLAYDTQYF. The variable domain in full, completed from reference TRBV5-1 and TRBJ2-3, reads KAGVTQTPRYLIKTRGQQVTLSCSPISGHRSVSWYQQTPGQGLQFLFEYFSETQRNKGNFPGRFSGRQFSNSRSEMNVSTLELGDSALYLCASSQGLAYDTQYFGPGTRLTVL.

The J gene is TRBJ1-6, the V gene TRBV4-1; the D is unclear. The germline V gene has CDR1 MGHRA and CDR2 YSYEKL. This CDR3 is built from 12 residues. Trimming cost V 2 bases and J 10 bases, with 6 bases left between them. The DNA of the CDR3 is TGCGCCAGCAGCCAATCAAACTCACCCCTCCACTTT. As protein: CASSQSNSPLHF.

This clonotype was detected only a few times. The V call is TRBV4-3, the J call TRBJ1-2; 7 bases line up with TRBD1. Trimming took 5 bases from V and 2 from J; bases not matched to a gene: 8. Germline lookup yields CDR1 LGHNA and CDR2 YSLEER. The CDR3 is made up of 15 amino acids. CDR3 region: CASSTVLTGNYGYTF. DNA of the CDR3: TGCGCCAGCAGCACCGTGTTGACAGGGAACTATGGCTACACCTTC.

At least ten counts were recorded for this clonotype. The V and J genes are TRBV5-1 and TRBJ1-6, with 7 bases fitting TRBD1. Germline V lookup: CDR1 SGHRS, CDR2 YFSETQ. The CDR3 spans 17 residues. The ends lost 2 bases at V and 7 bases at J; junction bases unmatched: 12. This CDR3 reads CASSFVITGTENSPLHF. CDR3 DNA: TGCGCCAGCAGCTTCGTGATTACCGGGACAGAAAATTCACCCCTCCACTTT. Supplemented by reference TRBV5-1 and TRBJ1-6, the full variable domain reads KAGVTQTPRYLIKTRGQQVTLSCSPISGHRSVSWYQQTPGQGLQFLFEYFSETQRNKGNFPGRFSGRQFSNSRSEMNVSTLELGDSALYLCASSFVITGTENSPLHFGNGTRLTVT.

The J gene is TRBJ1-1, the V gene TRBV28, with TRBD1 matching over 7 bases. With V trimmed by 5 bases and J by 9 bases, 6 bases remained unmatched. The CDR3 consists of 12 residues. Germline assignment: CDR1 MDHEN and CDR2 SYDVKM. The CDR3 reads CASSPRQGQAFF. CDR3 coding DNA: TGTGCCAGCAGTCCACGACAGGGTCAAGCTTTCTTT.

The chain joins TRBV5-1 to TRBJ2-1; D may be TRBD2 (6 bases). CDR1 is SGHRS and CDR2 is YFSETQ in the germline V gene. This CDR3 has 16 amino acids. Trimming cost V 3 bases and J 0 bases, with 13 bases left between them. The DNA for the CDR3 is TGCGCCAGCAGCTCCCAAGGGACTTTCTCCTACAATGAGCAGTTCTTC. Translating gives CASSSQGTFSYNEQFF.

The chain uses TRBV4-1 and TRBJ2-1, with D possibly TRBD2 on 5 matching bases. Germline V gene data show CDR1 as MGHRA and CDR2 as YSYEKL. The V end was cut by 1 base, the J end by 0 bases, with 10 bases between. CDR3 length: 16 residues. This CDR3 reads CASSQGGYSSYNEQFF. As DNA, the CDR3 is TGCGCCAGCAGCCAAGGAGGGTACAGCTCCTACAATGAGCAGTTCTTC.

The CDR3 coding sequence is TGCAGTGCTAGAGATCGCAGGGAAAATACGCAGTATTTT. Translating gives CSARDRRENTQYF. The chain recombines TRBV20-1 with TRBJ2-3, with D possibly matching TRBD1 (5 bases). The CDR3 is 13 amino acids. The V end was cut by 0 bases, the J end by 7 bases, with 11 bases between. CDR1 is DFQATT and CDR2 is SNEGSKA in the germline V gene (reference sequence).